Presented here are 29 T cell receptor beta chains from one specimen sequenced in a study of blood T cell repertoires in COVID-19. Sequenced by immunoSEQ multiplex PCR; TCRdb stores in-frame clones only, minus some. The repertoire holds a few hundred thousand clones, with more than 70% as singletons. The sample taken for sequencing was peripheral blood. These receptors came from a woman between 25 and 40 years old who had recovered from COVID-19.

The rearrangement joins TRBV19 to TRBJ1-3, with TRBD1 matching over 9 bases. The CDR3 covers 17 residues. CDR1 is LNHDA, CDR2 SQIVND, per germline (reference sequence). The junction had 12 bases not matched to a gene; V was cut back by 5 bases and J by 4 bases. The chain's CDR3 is CASSPPGQGASGNTIYF. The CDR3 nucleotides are TGTGCCAGTAGTCCGCCGGGACAGGGAGCGTCCGGAAACACCATATATTTT. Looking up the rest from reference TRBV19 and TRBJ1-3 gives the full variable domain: DGGITQSPKYLFRKEGQNVTLSCEQNLNHDAMYWYRQDPGQGLRLIYYSQIVNDFQKGDIAEGYSVSREKKESFPLTVTSAQKNPTAFYLCASSPPGQGASGNTIYFGEGSWLTVV.

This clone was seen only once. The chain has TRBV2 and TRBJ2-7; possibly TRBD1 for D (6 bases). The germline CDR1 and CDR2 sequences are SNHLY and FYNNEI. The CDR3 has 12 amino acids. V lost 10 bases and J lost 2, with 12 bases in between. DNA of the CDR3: TGTGCCACCGGGACATATCCCTACGAGCAGTACTTC. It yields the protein CATGTYPYEQYF.

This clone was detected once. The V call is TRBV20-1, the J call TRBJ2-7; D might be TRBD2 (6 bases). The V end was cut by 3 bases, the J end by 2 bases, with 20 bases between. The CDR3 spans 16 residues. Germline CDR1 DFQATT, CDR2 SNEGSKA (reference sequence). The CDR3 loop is CSASPIVAGRTYEQYF. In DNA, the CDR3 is TGCAGTGCTAGTCCGATAGTGGCGGGGCGTACCTACGAGCAGTACTTC.

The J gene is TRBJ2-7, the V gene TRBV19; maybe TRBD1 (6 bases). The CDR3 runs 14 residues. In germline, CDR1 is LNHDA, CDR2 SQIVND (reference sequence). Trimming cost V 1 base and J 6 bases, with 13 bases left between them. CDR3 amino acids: CASSIVSRGSEQYF. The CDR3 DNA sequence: TGTGCCAGTAGTATAGTTAGCAGGGGAAGCGAGCAGTACTTC.

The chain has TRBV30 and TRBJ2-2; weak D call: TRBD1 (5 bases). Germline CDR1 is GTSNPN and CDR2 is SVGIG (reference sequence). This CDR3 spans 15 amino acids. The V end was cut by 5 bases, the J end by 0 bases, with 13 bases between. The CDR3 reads CAWDRTFTNTGELFF. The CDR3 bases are TGTGCCTGGGATCGGACATTTACGAACACCGGGGAGCTGTTTTTT.

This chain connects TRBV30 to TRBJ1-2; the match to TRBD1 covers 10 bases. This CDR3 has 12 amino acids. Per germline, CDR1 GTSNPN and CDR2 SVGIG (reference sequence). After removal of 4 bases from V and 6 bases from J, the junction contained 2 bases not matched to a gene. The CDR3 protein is CAWTGTGDGYTF. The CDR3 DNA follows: TGTGCCTGGACTGGGACAGGGGATGGCTACACCTTC.

The CDR3 reads CASSEAGVNQPQHF. DNA of the CDR3: TGTGCCAGCAGTGAAGCCGGGGTAAATCAGCCCCAGCATTTT. The chain couples TRBV2 to TRBJ1-5; D gene ambiguous. V lost 0 bases, J lost 4 bases, and 7 bases lay in between. The CDR3 is 14 residues long. Germline CDR1 is SNHLY and CDR2 is FYNNEI.

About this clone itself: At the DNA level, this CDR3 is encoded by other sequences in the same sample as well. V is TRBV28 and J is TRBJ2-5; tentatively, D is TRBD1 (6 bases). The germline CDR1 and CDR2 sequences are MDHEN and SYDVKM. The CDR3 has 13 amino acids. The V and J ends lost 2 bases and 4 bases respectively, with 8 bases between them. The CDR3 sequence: CASSLGGGETQYF. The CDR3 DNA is TGTGCCAGCAGTTTAGGGGGCGGAGAGACCCAGTACTTC.

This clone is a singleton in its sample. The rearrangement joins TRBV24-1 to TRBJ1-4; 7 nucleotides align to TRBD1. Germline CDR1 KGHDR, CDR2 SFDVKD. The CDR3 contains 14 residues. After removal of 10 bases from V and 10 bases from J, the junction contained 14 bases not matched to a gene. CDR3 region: CATRDNRGEGKLFF. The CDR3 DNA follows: TGTGCCACTAGAGACAACAGGGGCGAGGGAAAACTGTTTTTT.

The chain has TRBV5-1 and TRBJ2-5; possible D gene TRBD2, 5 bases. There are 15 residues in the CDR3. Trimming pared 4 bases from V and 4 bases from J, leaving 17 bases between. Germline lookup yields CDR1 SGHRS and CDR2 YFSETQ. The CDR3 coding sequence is TGCGCCAGCAGCCGGCTAGCTACAGCTCGAGAGACCCAGTACTTC. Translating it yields CASSRLATARETQYF.

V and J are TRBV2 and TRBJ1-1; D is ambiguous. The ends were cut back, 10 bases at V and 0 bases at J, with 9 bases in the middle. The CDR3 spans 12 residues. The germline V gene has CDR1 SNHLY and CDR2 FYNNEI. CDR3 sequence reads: CATVEMNTEAFF. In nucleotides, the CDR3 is TGTGCCACTGTGGAGATGAACACTGAAGCTTTCTTT.

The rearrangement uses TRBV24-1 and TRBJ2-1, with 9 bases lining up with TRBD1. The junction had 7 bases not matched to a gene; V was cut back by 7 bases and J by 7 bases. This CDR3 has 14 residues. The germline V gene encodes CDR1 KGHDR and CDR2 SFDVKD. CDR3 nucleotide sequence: TGTGCCACCAGCGTAGGACAGGGGTTTAATGAGCAGTTCTTC. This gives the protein CATSVGQGFNEQFF.

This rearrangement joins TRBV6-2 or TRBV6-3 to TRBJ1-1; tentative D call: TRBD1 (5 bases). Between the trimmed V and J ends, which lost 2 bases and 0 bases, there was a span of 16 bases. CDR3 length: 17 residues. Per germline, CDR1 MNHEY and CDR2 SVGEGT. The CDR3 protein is CASSYSNQGHMNTEAFF. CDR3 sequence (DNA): TGTGCCAGCAGTTACAGTAACCAGGGTCATATGAACACTGAAGCTTTCTTT.

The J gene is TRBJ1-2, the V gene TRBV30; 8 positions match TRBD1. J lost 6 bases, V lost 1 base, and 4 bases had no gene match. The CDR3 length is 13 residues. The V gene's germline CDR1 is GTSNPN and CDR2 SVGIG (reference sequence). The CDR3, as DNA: TGTGCCTGGAGTGAGGGGACAGGCGATGGCTACACCTTC. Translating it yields CAWSEGTGDGYTF.

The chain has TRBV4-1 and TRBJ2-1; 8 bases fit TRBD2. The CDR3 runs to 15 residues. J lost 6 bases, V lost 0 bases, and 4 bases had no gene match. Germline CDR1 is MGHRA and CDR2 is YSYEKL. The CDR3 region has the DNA TGCGCCAGCAGCCAAGATCCTAGCGGGCTCAATGAGCAGTTCTTC. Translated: CASSQDPSGLNEQFF.

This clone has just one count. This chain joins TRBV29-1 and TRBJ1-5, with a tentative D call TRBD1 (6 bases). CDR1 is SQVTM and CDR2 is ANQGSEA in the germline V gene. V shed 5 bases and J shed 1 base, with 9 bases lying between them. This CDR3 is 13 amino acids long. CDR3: CSVSTGSNQPQHF. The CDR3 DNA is TGCAGCGTTAGCACAGGGAGCAATCAGCCCCAGCATTTT.

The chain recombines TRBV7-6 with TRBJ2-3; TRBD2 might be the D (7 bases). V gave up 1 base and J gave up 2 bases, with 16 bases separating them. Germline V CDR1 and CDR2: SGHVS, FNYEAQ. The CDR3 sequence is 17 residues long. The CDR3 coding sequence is TGTGCCAGCAGCTTAGGATTGAGGGGGGGCACCACAGATACGCAGTATTTT. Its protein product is CASSLGLRGGTTDTQYF.

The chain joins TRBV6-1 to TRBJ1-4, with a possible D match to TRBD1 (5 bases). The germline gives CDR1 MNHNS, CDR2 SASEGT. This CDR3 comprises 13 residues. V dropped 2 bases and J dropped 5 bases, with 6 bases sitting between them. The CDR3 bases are TGTGCCAGCAGTGAATCAGGGAATGAAAAACTGTTTTTT. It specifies CASSESGNEKLFF.

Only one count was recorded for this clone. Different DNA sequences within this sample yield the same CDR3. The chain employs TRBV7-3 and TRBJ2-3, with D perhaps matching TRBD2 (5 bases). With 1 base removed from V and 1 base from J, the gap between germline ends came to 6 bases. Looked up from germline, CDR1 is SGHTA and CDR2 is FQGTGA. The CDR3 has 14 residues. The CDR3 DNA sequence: TGTGCCAGCAGCTTAAGGGGAGGCACAGATACGCAGTATTTT. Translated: CASSLRGGTDTQYF.

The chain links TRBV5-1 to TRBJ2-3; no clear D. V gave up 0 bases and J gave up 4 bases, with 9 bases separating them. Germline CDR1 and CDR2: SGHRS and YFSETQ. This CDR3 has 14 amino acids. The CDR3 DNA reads TGCGCCAGCAGCTTGGCTCAGCGAGCAGATACGCAGTATTTT. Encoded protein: CASSLAQRADTQYF.

The CDR3 DNA is TGTGCCACCTCGGACAGGGGGGGACCAAATCAGCCCCAGCATTTT. Amino acid sequence: CATSDRGGPNQPQHF. The chain combines TRBV6-6 with TRBJ1-5, with TRBD1 matching over 10 bases. Looked up from germline, CDR1 is MNHNY and CDR2 is SVGAGI (reference sequence). V was pared by 10 bases and J by 4 bases, with 10 bases of the junction left unmatched. The CDR3 extends over 15 amino acids.

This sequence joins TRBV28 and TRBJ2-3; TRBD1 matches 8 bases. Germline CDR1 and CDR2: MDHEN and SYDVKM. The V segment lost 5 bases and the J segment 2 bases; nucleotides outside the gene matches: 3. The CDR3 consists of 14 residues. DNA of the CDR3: TGTGCCAGCAGTCCGGGACAGGCCACAGATACGCAGTATTTT. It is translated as CASSPGQATDTQYF.

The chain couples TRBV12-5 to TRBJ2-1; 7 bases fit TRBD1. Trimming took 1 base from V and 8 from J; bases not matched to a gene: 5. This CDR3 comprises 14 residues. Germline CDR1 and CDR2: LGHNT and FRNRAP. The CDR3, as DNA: TGTGCTAGTGGTTTGGCCGGACAGGACGATGAGCAGTTCTTC. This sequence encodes CASGLAGQDDEQFF.

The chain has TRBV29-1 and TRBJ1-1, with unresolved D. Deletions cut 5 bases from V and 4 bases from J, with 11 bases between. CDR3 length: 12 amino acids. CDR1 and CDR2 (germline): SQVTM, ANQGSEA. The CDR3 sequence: CSVSGESTEAFF. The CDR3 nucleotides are TGCAGCGTTAGTGGGGAGAGCACTGAAGCTTTCTTT. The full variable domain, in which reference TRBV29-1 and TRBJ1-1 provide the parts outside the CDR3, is SAVISQKPSRDICQRGTSLTIQCQVDSQVTMMFWYRQQPGQSLTLIATANQGSEATYESGFVIDKFPISRPNLTFSTLTVSNMSPEDSSIYLCSVSGESTEAFFGQGTRLTVV.

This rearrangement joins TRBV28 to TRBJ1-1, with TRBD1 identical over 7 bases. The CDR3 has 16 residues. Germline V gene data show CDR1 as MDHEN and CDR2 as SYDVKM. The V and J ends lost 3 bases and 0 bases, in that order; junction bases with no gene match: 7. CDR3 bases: TGTGCCAGCAGTTTCGACAGGGTGTCCATGAACACTGAAGCTTTCTTT. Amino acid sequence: CASSFDRVSMNTEAFF. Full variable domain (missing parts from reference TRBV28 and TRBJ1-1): DVKVTQSSRYLVKRTGEKVFLECVQDMDHENMFWYRQDPGLGLRLIYFSYDVKMKEKGDIPEGYSVSREKKERFSLILESASTNQTSMYLCASSFDRVSMNTEAFFGQGTRLTVV.

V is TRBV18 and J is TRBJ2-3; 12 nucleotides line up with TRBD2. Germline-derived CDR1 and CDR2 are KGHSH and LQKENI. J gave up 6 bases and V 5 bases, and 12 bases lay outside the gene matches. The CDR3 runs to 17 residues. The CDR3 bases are TGTGCCAGCTCAGCGCACCCGGGACTAGCGGGTGTTGATACGCAGTATTTT. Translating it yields CASSAHPGLAGVDTQYF.

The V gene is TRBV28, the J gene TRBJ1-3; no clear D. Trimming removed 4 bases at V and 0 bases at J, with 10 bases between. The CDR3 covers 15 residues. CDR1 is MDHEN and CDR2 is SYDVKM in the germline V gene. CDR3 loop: CASSSRYSSGNTIYF. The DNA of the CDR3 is TGTGCCAGCAGTTCCAGGTATTCCTCTGGAAACACCATATATTTT.

The CDR3 loop reads CAWSVQEGTEAFF. CDR3 sequence (DNA): TGTGCCTGGAGTGTACAGGAGGGAACTGAAGCTTTCTTT. This chain joins TRBV30 and TRBJ1-1; D perhaps matches TRBD1 (5 bases). The CDR3 is made up of 13 amino acids. CDR1 and CDR2 (germline): GTSNPN, SVGIG (reference sequence). Deletions cut 0 bases from V and 5 bases from J, with 10 bases between.

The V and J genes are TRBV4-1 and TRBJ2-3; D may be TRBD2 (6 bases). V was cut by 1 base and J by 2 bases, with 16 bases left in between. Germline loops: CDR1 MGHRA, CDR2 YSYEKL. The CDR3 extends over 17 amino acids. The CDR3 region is CASSQVPGGVFTDTQYF. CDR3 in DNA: TGCGCCAGCAGCCAAGTCCCAGGCGGGGTGTTCACAGATACGCAGTATTTT.